Listed below are T cell receptor beta chains from one sample, sequenced in a study of cytomegalovirus exposure and HLA in healthy donors. Produced via immunoSEQ multiplex PCR; TCRdb's table is partial and in-frame only. This sample has about 120,000 clones, with 75% to 85% found just once. Input material: PBMCs. These receptors came from a young man in good health and CMV-seropositive. The CDR3 runs from the conserved cysteine through the conserved F or W. The order of the fields is CDR3 length, V gene, CDR3 protein.

13 | TRBV7-9 | CASSPGQLYEQYF
13 | TRBV11-1 | CASSPGWGGQQYF
13 | TRBV7-2 | CASSLASGDEQYF
20 | TRBV18 | CASSLHRQGLAGEDYNEQFF
15 | TRBV5-5 | CASSLVGGSDQPQHF
20 | TRBV11-3 | CASSGKQGALGASGANVLTF
15 | TRBV18 | CASSEMTGGNQPQHF
12 | TRBV25-1 | CATGQGAYEQYF
13 | TRBV6-4 | CASSTGNTGELFF
14 | TRBV6-1 | CASSAQGPDTEAFF
13 | TRBV10-3 | CAISEGGDEKLFF
14 | TRBV5-1 | CASRAPLRSNEQFF
14 | TRBV6-5 | CASSPGEGAYEQYF
15 | TRBV4-3 | CASSQDLAGSYEQYF
16 | TRBV11-2 | CASSWTLAGGYNEQFF
13 | TRBV19 | CASSTGYTDTQYF
15 | TRBV9 | CASSVAGGPSGELFF